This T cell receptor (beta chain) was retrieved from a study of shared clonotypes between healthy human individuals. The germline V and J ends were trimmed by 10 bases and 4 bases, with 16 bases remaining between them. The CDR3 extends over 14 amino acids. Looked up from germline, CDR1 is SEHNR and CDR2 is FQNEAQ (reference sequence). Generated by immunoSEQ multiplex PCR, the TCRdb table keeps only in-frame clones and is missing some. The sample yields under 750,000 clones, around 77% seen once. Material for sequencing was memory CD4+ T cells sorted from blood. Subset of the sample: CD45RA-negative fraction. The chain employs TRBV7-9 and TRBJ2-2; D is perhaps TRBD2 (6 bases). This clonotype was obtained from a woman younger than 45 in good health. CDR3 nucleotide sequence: TGTGCCACAGCTCAGGGAGGTGGCACCGGGGAGCTGTTTTTT. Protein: CATAQGGGTGELFF.